These 6 T cell receptor beta chains came from one sample sequenced in a study of shared clonotypes between healthy human individuals. Libraries were prepared by immunoSEQ multiplex PCR; TCRdb keeps only in-frame clonotypes and omits some of them. This sample carries about 820,000 clones, 85% to 95% of them seen once, and the ten largest clones take 24%. Naive-designated CD8 cells lacked CD45RO, were positively enriched for CCR7, and omitted terminally differentiated effector memory CD45RA+ cells. Sequences were obtained from naive CD8+ T cells sorted from blood. The origin of the receptors is a man aged 25 to 40 in good health.

The J gene is TRBJ2-1, the V gene TRBV7-2; D is uncertain. This CDR3 comprises 12 residues. Germline V gives CDR1 SGHTA, CDR2 FQGNSA. Between the trimmed V and J ends, which lost 3 bases and 8 bases, there was a span of 8 bases. The CDR3 bases are TGTGCCAGCAGCTTGGAGCTCTATGAGCAGTTCTTC. Amino acids: CASSLELYEQFF. The full variable domain, its missing parts supplied by reference TRBV7-2 and TRBJ2-1, is GAGVSQSPSNKVTEKGKDVELRCDPISGHTALYWYRQSLGQGLEFLIYFQGNSAPDKSGLPSDRFSAERTGGSVSTLTIQRTQQEDSAVYLCASSLELYEQFFGPGTRLTVL.

The chain combines TRBV7-6 with TRBJ2-1; 11 bases are a match to TRBD2. V was pared by 4 bases and J by 0 bases, with 8 bases of the junction left unmatched. CDR1 SGHVS and CDR2 FNYEAQ come from the germline V gene. The CDR3 runs to 18 residues. In DNA, the CDR3 is TGTGCCAGCAGCTCGGGACTAGCGGAGGGAGGCTCCTACAATGAGCAGTTCTTC. As protein: CASSSGLAEGGSYNEQFF.

This clone has a handful of counts. V is TRBV27 and J is TRBJ2-7; 10 bases fit TRBD2. The CDR3 sequence is 16 residues long. Germline V lookup: CDR1 MNHEY, CDR2 SMNVEV (reference sequence). V dropped 3 bases and J dropped 7; count of bases not matched to a gene: 12. In DNA, the CDR3 is TGTGCCAGCAGTTTCGGTAGCGGGAGGCCCCAGAGGGAGCAGTACTTC. It is translated as CASSFGSGRPQREQYF.

The chain links TRBV7-9 to TRBJ1-2; 7 bases map to TRBD1. Germline loops: CDR1 SEHNR, CDR2 FQNEAQ (reference sequence). J lost 2 bases, V lost 4 bases, and 7 bases had no gene match. This CDR3 has 15 amino acids. The CDR3 protein is CASSSPGQINYGYTF. CDR3 coding DNA: TGTGCCAGCAGCTCCCCGGGACAGATAAACTATGGCTACACCTTC.

This clone was observed once. This chain links TRBV2 with TRBJ1-5; tentative D call: TRBD1 (5 bases). The CDR3 covers 13 residues. Germline V lookup: CDR1 SNHLY, CDR2 FYNNEI. V lost 6 bases and J lost 7, with 13 bases in between. DNA for the CDR3: TGTGCCAGCAGGGACACGAATAACCAGCCCCAGCATTTT. It yields the protein CASRDTNNQPQHF.

The chain employs TRBV12-5 and TRBJ2-1; weak D call: TRBD2 (6 bases). V lost 7 bases, J lost 5 bases, and 33 bases lay in between. The CDR3 consists of 20 residues. CDR1 LGHNT and CDR2 FRNRAP come from the germline V gene. The CDR3 sequence is CASAQESSVHYRRYDNEQFF. The CDR3 DNA sequence: TGTGCTAGTGCCCAGGAGTCTAGCGTTCACTACCGGCGGTACGACAATGAGCAGTTCTTC.